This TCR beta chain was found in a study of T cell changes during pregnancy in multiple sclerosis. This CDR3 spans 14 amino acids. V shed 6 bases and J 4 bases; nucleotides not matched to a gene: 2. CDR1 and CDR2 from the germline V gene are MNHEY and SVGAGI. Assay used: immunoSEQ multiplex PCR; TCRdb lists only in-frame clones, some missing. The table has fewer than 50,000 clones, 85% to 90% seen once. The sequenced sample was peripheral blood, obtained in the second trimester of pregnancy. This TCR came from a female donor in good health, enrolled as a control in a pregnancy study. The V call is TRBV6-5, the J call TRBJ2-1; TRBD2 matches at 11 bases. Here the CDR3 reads CASSGLAGYNEQFF. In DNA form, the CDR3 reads TGTGCCAGCAGCGGACTAGCGGGTTACAATGAGCAGTTCTTC.